These T cell receptor beta chains were read from a single sample in a study of blood T cell repertoires in COVID-19. TCRdb's copy holds only in-frame clones and misses some; the assay was immunoSEQ multiplex PCR. The sample includes 310,000 or so clones, about 83% of them seen just once. The specimen sequenced was PBMCs or T cells enriched from blood (not recorded which). The receptors were sampled from a woman in her forties who had recovered from COVID-19. Each CDR3 is given without its conserved first and last residue. Fields, in order: V gene, J gene, CDR3 protein.

TRBV28,TRBJ1-4,ASQGWDEKLF
TRBV9,TRBJ1-2,ASIALGWGVFNYGYT
TRBV19,TRBJ1-2,ASSIPRTGDYGYT
TRBV7-3,TRBJ2-1,ASSLRVAGGVGEQF
TRBV7-2,TRBJ1-3,ASSLDSPARGNTIY
TRBV27,TRBJ1-4,ASRDRLNEKLF
TRBV5-1,TRBJ2-1,ATGLAGGGTYNEQF
TRBV27,TRBJ1-2,ASSKDRRDGYT
TRBV3-1/TRBV3-2,TRBJ1-3,ASSQDSGRGYNTIY
TRBV10-3,TRBJ1-1,AHTRGMNTEAF
TRBV4-3,TRBJ1-1,ASSQERRGTEAF
TRBV28,TRBJ2-2,ASSAAGFRTGELF
TRBV20-1,TRBJ1-2,SAEGSRGYT
TRBV9,TRBJ2-5,ASSPGQETQY
TRBV7-3,TRBJ2-3,ASSLSLGWSDTQY
TRBV24-1,TRBJ2-5,ATSDQTGGEMGTQY
TRBV7-8,TRBJ2-1,ASSLVPLAHSYNEQF
TRBV19,TRBJ1-1,ASSPRGPRSEAF
TRBV28,TRBJ2-7,ASRSSGGSYEQY
TRBV4-3,TRBJ1-4,ASSQKPTGRDEKLF
TRBV4-1,TRBJ2-7,ASSQDYQGEQY
TRBV3-1/TRBV3-2,TRBJ2-3,ASSQEGAAPDTQY
TRBV5-1,TRBJ2-7,ASSLEAAIYGEQY
TRBV15,TRBJ1-5,ATARVGQPQH
TRBV27,TRBJ1-5,ASSLKERQPQH
TRBV5-1,TRBJ1-1,ASSGRTGGYTEAF
TRBV4-3,TRBJ2-3,ASSLGTASTDTQY
TRBV27,TRBJ2-7,ASSFRDEQY
TRBV24-1,TRBJ1-4,ATQGVGNEKLF
TRBV27,TRBJ1-1,ASSLRGTEAF
TRBV5-6,TRBJ1-4,ASSLGQVSEKLF
TRBV19,TRBJ2-7,ASLGAGGHEQY
TRBV7-9,TRBJ2-1,ASSFFRTSTDEQF
TRBV4-1,TRBJ2-1,ASSQETRVNEQF
TRBV28,TRBJ1-1,ASSLTGRMNTEAF
TRBV3-1/TRBV3-2,TRBJ1-4,ASRRGVEKLF
TRBV2,TRBJ2-1,ASSADGSNYEQF
TRBV27,TRBJ2-7,ASSRPGEYVYSYEQY
TRBV6-5,TRBJ1-1,ASSPNDTPNTEAF
TRBV13,TRBJ2-7,ASSLSASGSYEQY
TRBV7-3,TRBJ1-1,ASSLGMNTEAF
TRBV3-1/TRBV3-2,TRBJ2-5,ASSRLDQETQY
TRBV6-4,TRBJ1-5,ASSDSFRADQPQH
TRBV12-3/TRBV12-4,TRBJ2-3,ASSRLATDTQY
TRBV24-1,TRBJ2-7,ATSDPGGVAHEQY
TRBV5-6,TRBJ2-3,ASSQGNLGDTQY